The entry that follows covers one T cell receptor beta chain sequence. When the RNA was reverse transcribed, random hexamers were used with an input of roughly 0.45 to 1 ug. Each CDR3 protein is one row after TCRdb ran MiXCR on the immunoSEQ multiplex PCR reads. The sample consists of approximately 120,000 distinct CDR3 sequences, approximately 89% of them appearing once. The data originate from a study of CD8 T cells in Susac syndrome. Germline V CDR1 and CDR2: MGHRA, YSYEKL. The CDR3 is 14 residues long. Trimming removed 1 base from V and 5 bases from J; junction bases left unmatched: 3. The chain employs TRBV4-1 and TRBJ2-7; 9 bases are a match to TRBD1. The origin of this receptor is a human donor with multiple sclerosis. Sequencing was carried out using CD8+ T cells from PBMCs. The CDR3: CASSQGTGGHEQYF. The CDR3 DNA is TGCGCCAGCAGCCAAGGTACAGGGGGCCACGAGCAGTACTTC.